A selection of T cell receptor beta chains follows, all from one sample in a study of CD8 T cells in ankylosing spondylitis. Each CDR3 protein gets one entry after TCRdb re-called the 5' RACE reads with MiXCR. In the table there are 380,000 or so distinct CDR3 sequences, 20% of which are singletons. Sequenced material: blood, either unsorted or a sorted T cell fraction (not recorded which). These receptors came from a male donor with ankylosing spondylitis or in good health (not recorded which). Both conserved end residues are part of each CDR3. D genes are given only for firm matches. Expanded clones get a size class; other rows say once, few or many, or leave the size out.

J gene: TRBJ2-3; clone size: few; V gene: TRBV11-2; D gene: .; CDR3 DNA: TGTGCCAGCAGCAATGGGGATACGCAGTATTTT; CDR3 protein: CASSNGDTQYF
J gene: TRBJ1-1; clone size: .; V gene: TRBV20-1; D gene: .; CDR3 DNA: TGCAGGACCTCAACCGGTAACACTGAAGCTTTCTTT; CDR3 protein: CRTSTGNTEAFF
J gene: TRBJ2-5; clone size: .; V gene: TRBV5-4; D gene: .; CDR3 DNA: TGTGCCAGCAGCTGGGGCCATCGTGATGGGGAGACCCAGTACTTC; CDR3 protein: CASSWGHRDGETQYF
J gene: TRBJ2-3; clone size: .; V gene: TRBV29-1; D gene: TRBD2; CDR3 DNA: TGCAGCGTGGTACTAGCGGGGGGCCCCACAGATACGCAGTATTTT; CDR3 protein: CSVVLAGGPTDTQYF
J gene: TRBJ2-7; clone size: .; V gene: TRBV30; D gene: .; CDR3 DNA: TGTGCCTGGAGCTGGGGCTCCTACGAGCAGTACTTC; CDR3 protein: CAWSWGSYEQYF
J gene: TRBJ2-1; clone size: few; V gene: TRBV3-1; D gene: .; CDR3 DNA: TGTGCCAGCAGCCCGGACCTGGGTGTCACCCCTCCCGAGCAGTTCTTC; CDR3 protein: CASSPDLGVTPPEQFF
J gene: TRBJ2-7; clone size: few; V gene: TRBV4-2; D gene: TRBD2; CDR3 DNA: TGTGCCAGCAGCCAAGATAGCCTGGCGGGGGAGCTTACCTACGAGCAGTACTTC; CDR3 protein: CASSQDSLAGELTYEQYF
J gene: TRBJ2-7; clone size: few; V gene: TRBV4-1; D gene: .; CDR3 DNA: TGCGCCAGCAGCCAAGAGGGCATATCCTACGAGCAGTACTTC; CDR3 protein: CASSQEGISYEQYF
J gene: TRBJ1-1; clone size: few; V gene: TRBV5-1; D gene: TRBD1; CDR3 DNA: TGCGCCAGCAGCTTGACAGGGGGCGTCTACACTGAAGCTTTCTTT; CDR3 protein: CASSLTGGVYTEAFF
J gene: TRBJ2-3; clone size: few; V gene: TRBV7-9; D gene: .; CDR3 DNA: TGTGCCAGCACCCTGCCCGCGAGGTCGACCCCAGATACGCAGTATTTT; CDR3 protein: CASTLPARSTPDTQYF
J gene: TRBJ2-3; clone size: .; V gene: TRBV7-9; D gene: .; CDR3 DNA: TGTGCCAGCAGCCCCCGGACCCCGCGAGACACAGATACGCAGTATTTT; CDR3 protein: CASSPRTPRDTDTQYF
J gene: TRBJ2-2; clone size: few; V gene: TRBV6-1; D gene: .; CDR3 DNA: TGTGCCAGCAGCGGCTCTTCAGGGAAGGGGACCGGGGAGCTGTTTTTT; CDR3 protein: CASSGSSGKGTGELFF
J gene: TRBJ2-2; clone size: .; V gene: TRBV12-3/TRBV12-4; D gene: .; CDR3 DNA: TGTGCCAGCAGTTCCTCGGGGGAAGGTTTCTTGCCCGGGGAGCTGTTTTTT; CDR3 protein: CASSSSGEGFLPGELFF
J gene: TRBJ2-1; clone size: .; V gene: TRBV15; D gene: .; CDR3 DNA: TGTGCCACCAGCAGACCTGGGGCGGGCAGCCTGAATGAGCAGTTCTTC; CDR3 protein: CATSRPGAGSLNEQFF
J gene: TRBJ2-3; clone size: .; V gene: TRBV20-1; D gene: .; CDR3 DNA: TGCAGTGCTAGAGAGGGGGGGGCCCCCCTCACAGATACGCAGTATTTT; CDR3 protein: CSAREGGAPLTDTQYF
J gene: TRBJ2-7; clone size: .; V gene: TRBV20-1; D gene: .; CDR3 DNA: TGCAGTGCTAGACCCTGGTCCTCCTACGAGCAGTACTTC; CDR3 protein: CSARPWSSYEQYF
J gene: TRBJ2-1; clone size: few; V gene: TRBV27; D gene: TRBD2; CDR3 DNA: TGTGCCAGCAGTTTTGCTAGCGGGGGGGGAAATGAGCAGTTCTTC; CDR3 protein: CASSFASGGGNEQFF
J gene: TRBJ2-7; clone size: .; V gene: TRBV29-1; D gene: .; CDR3 DNA: TGCAGCATTGGGTCGGGGGCCTATTCCGAGCAGTACTTC; CDR3 protein: CSIGSGAYSEQYF
J gene: TRBJ2-7; clone size: few; V gene: TRBV6-1; D gene: TRBD1; CDR3 DNA: TGTGCCAGCAGTCTATTAGGGACAGCCTACGAGCAGTACTTC; CDR3 protein: CASSLLGTAYEQYF
J gene: TRBJ2-3; clone size: few; V gene: TRBV20-1; D gene: TRBD1; CDR3 DNA: TGCAGTGCTAGAGATTACAGGGGCGCAGATACGCAGTATTTT; CDR3 protein: CSARDYRGADTQYF
J gene: TRBJ2-1; clone size: .; V gene: TRBV12-3/TRBV12-4; D gene: TRBD2; CDR3 DNA: TGTGCCAGCAGAGGGGGTAGCGGGGGGCCAACCAATACCTACAATGAGCAGTTCTTC; CDR3 protein: CASRGGSGGPTNTYNEQFF
J gene: TRBJ2-2; clone size: .; V gene: TRBV10-3; D gene: .; CDR3 DNA: TGTGCCATCAGTGAAGTAGTAGCGCTCACCGGGGAGCTGTTTTTT; CDR3 protein: CAISEVVALTGELFF
J gene: TRBJ2-1; clone size: .; V gene: TRBV4-1; D gene: .; CDR3 DNA: TGCGCCAGCAGCCAAGTAGCTGGGAATGAGCAGTTCTTC; CDR3 protein: CASSQVAGNEQFF
J gene: TRBJ2-7; clone size: few; V gene: TRBV27; D gene: TRBD1; CDR3 DNA: TGTGCCAGCAGTGCCGGACCGGGACAGGGGAATGAGCAGTACTTC; CDR3 protein: CASSAGPGQGNEQYF
J gene: TRBJ2-3; clone size: .; V gene: TRBV11-2; D gene: .; CDR3 DNA: TGTGCCAGCAGCTATGTCGGGGGATCAGATACGCAGTATTTT; CDR3 protein: CASSYVGGSDTQYF
J gene: TRBJ2-7; clone size: few; V gene: TRBV7-9; D gene: TRBD1; CDR3 DNA: TGTGCCAGCAGCTTATCAGGGGGTCCCGACTACGAGCAGTACTTC; CDR3 protein: CASSLSGGPDYEQYF
J gene: TRBJ2-7; clone size: few; V gene: TRBV12-3/TRBV12-4; D gene: .; CDR3 DNA: TGTGCCAGCAGTTCCCCCGGGCACCCCTGGTACGAGCAGTACTTC; CDR3 protein: CASSSPGHPWYEQYF
J gene: TRBJ2-7; clone size: .; V gene: TRBV28; D gene: .; CDR3 DNA: TGTGCCACCGAGTTAGGGCTCCGCGTCCTCGAGCAGTACTTC; CDR3 protein: CATELGLRVLEQYF
J gene: TRBJ2-5; clone size: .; V gene: TRBV30; D gene: .; CDR3 DNA: TGTGCCTACAGTGGGGGGCCGGGGGAGACCCAGTACTTC; CDR3 protein: CAYSGGPGETQYF
J gene: TRBJ2-1; clone size: few; V gene: TRBV28; D gene: TRBD1; CDR3 DNA: TGTGCCAGCAGTTTAAACTTAGGGACAGGCATCAATGAGCAGTTCTTC; CDR3 protein: CASSLNLGTGINEQFF
J gene: TRBJ2-7; clone size: .; V gene: TRBV10-2; D gene: .; CDR3 DNA: TGCGCCAGCAGTGCACCGGGTCGGATGCAAACCTACGAGCAGTACTTC; CDR3 protein: CASSAPGRMQTYEQYF
J gene: TRBJ2-3; clone size: .; V gene: TRBV11-1; D gene: .; CDR3 DNA: TGTGCCAGCAGCTTTCTGGGAACCCAAGGGGATACGCAGTATTTT; CDR3 protein: CASSFLGTQGDTQYF
J gene: TRBJ2-1; clone size: few; V gene: TRBV7-9; D gene: .; CDR3 DNA: TGTGCCAGCAGCTTACCCCAGGAAGGGTTCTTC; CDR3 protein: CASSLPQEGFF
J gene: TRBJ1-1; clone size: .; V gene: TRBV5-5; D gene: .; CDR3 DNA: TGTGCCAGCAGCTTGTCGGTCGGTGAAGCTTTCTTT; CDR3 protein: CASSLSVGEAFF
J gene: TRBJ2-5; clone size: few; V gene: TRBV29-1; D gene: .; CDR3 DNA: TGCAGCGGAAACCGGGACTCCCGTGGGACCCAGTACTTC; CDR3 protein: CSGNRDSRGTQYF
J gene: TRBJ2-3; clone size: .; V gene: TRBV20-1; D gene: .; CDR3 DNA: TGCAGCTACAGGGAAGACACAGATACGCAGTATTTT; CDR3 protein: CSYREDTDTQYF
J gene: TRBJ2-2; clone size: .; V gene: TRBV7-9; D gene: .; CDR3 DNA: TGTGCCAGCGAAGGGGGGGCGAACACCGGGGAGCTGTTTTTT; CDR3 protein: CASEGGANTGELFF
J gene: TRBJ2-1; clone size: .; V gene: TRBV10-1; D gene: .; CDR3 DNA: TGCGCCAGCAGTGGAGAGACCAACAATGAGCAGTTCTTC; CDR3 protein: CASSGETNNEQFF
J gene: TRBJ1-6; clone size: few; V gene: TRBV4-1; D gene: TRBD1; CDR3 DNA: TGCGCCAGCAGCCAAGGAGGGGGCAATTCACCCCTCCACTTT; CDR3 protein: CASSQGGGNSPLHF
J gene: TRBJ2-2; clone size: many; V gene: TRBV5-8; D gene: .; CDR3 DNA: TGTGCCAGCAGCCGCCGGGACACCGGGGAGCTGTTTTTT; CDR3 protein: CASSRRDTGELFF
J gene: TRBJ2-1; clone size: .; V gene: TRBV30; D gene: .; CDR3 DNA: TGTGCCTGGAGTGAGGTAAAGGGGCGAAGGAACAATGAGCAGTTCTTC; CDR3 protein: CAWSEVKGRRNNEQFF
J gene: TRBJ2-1; clone size: few; V gene: TRBV29-1; D gene: .; CDR3 DNA: TGCAGCGTAGGGGACGGGAGCTCCTACAATGAGCAGTTCTTC; CDR3 protein: CSVGDGSSYNEQFF
J gene: TRBJ2-2; clone size: few; V gene: TRBV4-1; D gene: .; CDR3 DNA: TGCGCCAGCAGCCAAGTCGGGGGGAACACCGGGGAGCTGTTTTTT; CDR3 protein: CASSQVGGNTGELFF
J gene: TRBJ2-7; clone size: .; V gene: TRBV20-1; D gene: TRBD1; CDR3 DNA: TGCAGTGCTAGTACGGACAGGCTTTCCTACGAGCAGTACTTC; CDR3 protein: CSASTDRLSYEQYF
J gene: TRBJ1-1; clone size: .; V gene: TRBV5-1; D gene: .; CDR3 DNA: TGCGCCAGCAGCCGGACAGTTGAGAACACTGAAGCTTTCTTT; CDR3 protein: CASSRTVENTEAFF
J gene: TRBJ2-1; clone size: .; V gene: TRBV12-3/TRBV12-4; D gene: TRBD2; CDR3 DNA: TGTGCCAGCAGTTATAGGACTAGCGGGGGCCACAATGAGCAGTTCTTC; CDR3 protein: CASSYRTSGGHNEQFF
J gene: TRBJ2-5; clone size: .; V gene: TRBV20-1; D gene: .; CDR3 DNA: TGCAGTGCTAGCCAAGAGACCCAGTACTTC; CDR3 protein: CSASQETQYF
J gene: TRBJ2-7; clone size: .; V gene: TRBV15; D gene: TRBD1; CDR3 DNA: TGTGCCACCAGCGATCCGATTAGACAGGGGCCCTACGAGCAGTACTTC; CDR3 protein: CATSDPIRQGPYEQYF
J gene: TRBJ2-7; clone size: few; V gene: TRBV20-1; D gene: TRBD2; CDR3 DNA: TGCAGTGCCGCGACTAGCGGGGGGTCCTACGAGCAGTACTTC; CDR3 protein: CSAATSGGSYEQYF
J gene: TRBJ2-6; clone size: .; V gene: TRBV20-1; D gene: .; CDR3 DNA: TGCGGTGCTAGAAGAAGGGGCTCTGGGGCCAACGTCCTGACTTTC; CDR3 protein: CGARRRGSGANVLTF
J gene: TRBJ2-3; clone size: few; V gene: TRBV10-3; D gene: .; CDR3 DNA: TGTGCCACCCGGGGACTGGCAGATACGCAGTATTTT; CDR3 protein: CATRGLADTQYF
J gene: TRBJ2-7; clone size: few; V gene: TRBV7-9; D gene: .; CDR3 DNA: TGTGCCAGCAGCTTCCTACAGGGGGGGAGGTACGAGCAGTACTTC; CDR3 protein: CASSFLQGGRYEQYF
J gene: TRBJ1-5; clone size: .; V gene: TRBV7-9; D gene: TRBD1; CDR3 DNA: TGTGCCAGCAGCGGGACAGGGGGCCATCAGCCCCAGCATTTT; CDR3 protein: CASSGTGGHQPQHF
J gene: TRBJ2-3; clone size: many; V gene: TRBV4-2; D gene: .; CDR3 DNA: TGTGCCAGCAGCCAGACTAGACGGCCCGGCGGGGATACGCAGTATTTT; CDR3 protein: CASSQTRRPGGDTQYF
J gene: TRBJ2-7; clone size: few; V gene: TRBV20-1; D gene: TRBD1; CDR3 DNA: TGCAGTGCCGAGATGGACAGGTCCGCCTACGAGCAGTACTTC; CDR3 protein: CSAEMDRSAYEQYF